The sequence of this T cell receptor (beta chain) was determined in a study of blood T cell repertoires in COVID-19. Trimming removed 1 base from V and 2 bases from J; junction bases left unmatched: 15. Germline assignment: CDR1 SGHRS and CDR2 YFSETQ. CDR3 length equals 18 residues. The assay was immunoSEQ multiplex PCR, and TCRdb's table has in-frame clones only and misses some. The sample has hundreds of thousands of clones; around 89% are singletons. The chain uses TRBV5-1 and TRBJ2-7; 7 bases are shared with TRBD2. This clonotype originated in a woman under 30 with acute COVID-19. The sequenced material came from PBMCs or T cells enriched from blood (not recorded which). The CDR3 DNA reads TGCGCCAGCAGCTTGTTTGGGGGAGGGCAACTAGAAACCTACGAGCAGTACTTC. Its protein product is CASSLFGGGQLETYEQYF.